This T cell receptor (beta chain) was obtained from a study of blood T cell repertoires in COVID-19 (dated by TCRdb to the early 2020s). Context from the whole study: Samples from collaborators originated in the United States, Italy and Spain and spanned both the acute and convalescent phases of COVID-19. Deeply sampled blood TCRbeta repertoires from subjects exposed to, actively infected with, or recovered from COVID-19 were included in the dataset. Where available, HLA class I and class II types were obtained from metadata supplied by the sample provider rather than from assay-based typing. A freely available public database, intended as a resource for researchers studying the immune response to SARS-CoV-2, is where the repertoires were released. The sample metadata nearly always contained a de-identified subject ID, COVID-19 status, age in years and sex. Samples came from the ongoing ImmuneRACE study (first 160 participants) plus 1,254 subjects from 6 global collaborators. The material from the prospective study consisted of cDNA or gDNA derived from T cells, B-cell-depleted T cells, or PBMCs.

The immunoSEQ Assay, a bias-controlled multiplex PCR, was used to amplify TCRbeta CDR3 regions from genomic DNA. The original pipeline was this. The number of nucleated cells in each sample was estimated from the amplification of reference gene primers within the assay. To quantify the absolute abundance of each unique TCRbeta CDR3 rearrangement, sequence reads were collapsed and filtered. For each sample, productive Simpson clonality was calculated as the square root of Simpson's diversity index across productive rearrangements. Drawn from immuneACCESS, this table holds only the in-frame rearrangements with V and J called that TCRdb kept. Clones are partly lost; checked studies trace under half to an unresolved V gene and leave the rest unexplained. V, J and clone size were drawn from that table, and D and trimming were deduced from the DNA. In this sample the table shows around 370,000 clones, 75% to 90% of which occur a single time. The leading ten clones occupy 6% to 7% of the sample.

Summary of the overall study and its limitations: Clinical and demographic metadata were provided uncurated, with the amount varying by source and participant.

Measured from the cysteine to the phenylalanine, the CDR3 is 16 residues long. Only the CDR3 part of the read is kept: 48 bases, read in frame from the first base. Trimming accounts for 4 bases at V and 3 bases at J, while the number of junction bases matched to no gene is 11. For CDR1 and CDR2, the germline V gene lists KGHSH and LQKENI. One collaborating source in Seattle enrolled patients during active infection and followed them longitudinally through the course of disease. Whole blood was collected in K2EDTA tubes by collaborating institutions according to the institutions' own protocols. Collaborator samples were shipped for TCRbeta analysis as frozen whole blood, isolated PBMCs, or DNA extracted from either sample type. This clone has only a few counts. Its target antigen remains unknown. Per-base quality was not reported, and no clone a single base away is much larger than it.

The TCR originated in a woman aged 50 to 60 with COVID-19, enrolled during active disease. The rearrangement joined TRBV18 to TRBJ1-2, and TRBD1 aligns with 7 junction nucleotides. The sequencing sample was made of peripheral blood. CDR3 sequence: CASSRVLGQNDYGYTF. The sequenced DNA is TGTGCCAGCTCACGCGTGTTGGGACAGAATGACTATGGCTACACCTTC. Joined to the reference TRBV18 and TRBJ1-2 proteins, this CDR3 gives the full variable domain: NAGVMQNPRHLVRRRGQEARLRCSPMKGHSHVYWYRQLPEEGLKFMVYLQKENIIDESGMPKERFSAEFPKEGPSILRIQQVVRGDSAAYFCASSRVLGQNDYGYTFGSGTRLTVV.